One sample yielded the 26 T cell receptor beta chains listed below, sequenced in a study of neurological immune-mediated disorders. TCRdb called the 5' RACE reads again in MiXCR, with one record for every CDR3 protein. The data contain 15,000 to 20,000 distinct CDR3 sequences, approximately 7.9% of them seen just once; the ten biggest clones take up roughly a sixth. The sample was CD8+ T cells from blood. These receptors all stem from a woman between 25 and 40 years old with HTLV-1-associated myelopathy (HAM/TSP).

This clonotype came up many times. This sequence joins TRBV20-1 and TRBJ2-1, with D possibly TRBD2 on 5 matching bases. The CDR3 sequence is 14 residues long. V was pared by 2 bases and J by 3 bases, with 11 bases between. From germline, CDR1 is DFQATT and CDR2 SNEGSKA (reference sequence). This chain's CDR3 is CSARILRDYNEQFF. The CDR3 bases are TGCAGTGCTAGAATATTACGGGACTACAATGAGCAGTTCTTC.

This clonotype was counted many times. This chain links TRBV29-1 with TRBJ2-1; 10 nucleotides agree with TRBD2. This CDR3 is built from 13 residues. Trimming removed 3 bases from V and 10 bases from J; junction bases left unmatched: 6. Germline V gene sequence: CDR1 SQVTM, CDR2 ANQGSEA. The CDR3 reads CSVETAGGLEQFF. The CDR3 DNA reads as TGCAGCGTTGAGACAGCGGGGGGGCTAGAGCAGTTCTTC.

This clonotype was seen repeatedly, ten times or more. J is TRBJ2-1 and V is TRBV20-1, with 7 positions matching TRBD1. V lost 1 base and J lost 3; bases outside the gene matches: 15. The CDR3 is made up of 18 amino acids. Germline V gene lookup returns CDR1 DFQATT and CDR2 SNEGSKA (reference sequence). This CDR3 is CSARAPLTGKMNYNEQFF. In DNA, the CDR3 is TGCAGTGCTAGAGCCCCACTGACAGGGAAAATGAACTACAATGAGCAGTTCTTC.

This clonotype was counted at least ten times. This chain connects TRBV7-2 to TRBJ2-7, with D maybe TRBD2 (5 bases). This CDR3 comprises 18 residues. Trimming stripped 0 bases from V and 2 bases from J, with 20 bases between. CDR1 is SGHTA, CDR2 FQGNSA, per germline. CDR3 sequence: CASSLAPVWQEDTYEQYF. CDR3 nucleotide sequence: TGTGCCAGCAGCTTAGCACCGGTTTGGCAGGAGGATACCTACGAGCAGTACTTC.

This clonotype occurred many times. This rearrangement joins TRBV20-1 to TRBJ1-1; D ambiguous. Germline CDR1 DFQATT, CDR2 SNEGSKA (reference sequence). Trimming took 0 bases from V and 2 from J, leaving 16 bases between them. The CDR3 is made up of 16 amino acids. The chain's CDR3 is CSARDPTETHNTEAFF. CDR3 sequence (DNA): TGCAGTGCTAGAGATCCCACAGAGACCCATAACACTGAAGCTTTCTTT.

This clonotype was found a few times. V and J are TRBV13 and TRBJ1-6; unclear D gene. V shed 5 bases and J shed 7 bases, with 6 bases lying between them. The CDR3 loop spans 12 amino acids. CDR1 is PRHDT and CDR2 is FYEKMQ in the germline V gene (reference sequence). CDR3 sequence: CASSRENSPLHF. CDR3 nucleotide sequence: TGTGCCAGCAGCCGCGAAAATTCACCCCTCCACTTT.

This clonotype has ten or more counts. The chain employs TRBV6-5 and TRBJ1-5; 7 bases are a match to TRBD1. This CDR3 has 14 amino acids. Germline CDR1 reads MNHEY; CDR2 reads SVGAGI. V lost 6 bases, J lost 5 bases, and 7 bases stayed unmatched. The CDR3: CASRGTAFDQPQHF. DNA of the CDR3: TGTGCCAGCAGGGGGACAGCTTTTGATCAGCCCCAGCATTTT.

The table lists this clonotype with many counts. The V call is TRBV20-1, the J call TRBJ2-7; possibly TRBD2 for D (5 bases). The V end lost 0 bases, the J end lost 3 bases, and 15 bases lay between the germline ends. This CDR3 spans 15 amino acids. Germline CDR1 DFQATT, CDR2 SNEGSKA (reference sequence). The CDR3 nucleotides are TGCAGTGCTAGAGATTTTGCCGTTGGGAGCTACGAGCAGTACTTC. Protein product: CSARDFAVGSYEQYF.

This clonotype was seen at least ten times. The chain couples TRBV20-1 to TRBJ1-2; D might be TRBD1 (5 bases). The CDR3 is 15 residues long. V was pared by 0 bases and J by 0 bases, with 11 bases between. Per germline, CDR1 DFQATT and CDR2 SNEGSKA (reference sequence). CDR3 sequence: CSARDPTATNYGYTF. CDR3 DNA: TGCAGTGCTAGAGATCCGACAGCCACTAACTATGGCTACACCTTC.

This clonotype was seen ten or more times. A much larger clone lies a single base off, so this may be a read error. The chain is built from TRBV12-3 or TRBV12-4 and TRBJ1-5; perhaps TRBD1 as D (5 bases). The CDR3 totals 15 residues. CDR3 nucleotides: TGTGTCAGCGATCCATGGGTGGGGGACAATCAGCCCCAGCATTTT. Protein sequence: CVSDPWVGDNQPQHF.

This clonotype was recorded at least ten times. V usage is TRBV20-1 and J usage is TRBJ2-3; D might be TRBD2 (6 bases). Germline V gives CDR1 DFQATT, CDR2 SNEGSKA (reference sequence). V was shortened by 3 bases and J by 2 bases, with 18 bases between the two germline ends. The CDR3 runs to 16 residues. CDR3 nucleotides: TGCAGTGCTAGCGGGGCGGGGCCTGATATCACAGATACGCAGTATTTT. Protein sequence: CSASGAGPDITDTQYF.

The gene calls are TRBV3-1 and TRBJ2-5; TRBD2 agrees at 16 bases. CDR3 length: 17 amino acids. Germline CDR1 and CDR2: LGHDT and YNNKEL (reference sequence). The junction had 9 bases not matched to a gene; V was cut back by 6 bases and J by 5 bases. CDR3 amino acids: CASSQGLAGGPWETQYF. The CDR3 DNA reads as TGTGCCAGCAGTCAGGGACTAGCGGGGGGGCCTTGGGAGACCCAGTACTTC.

At least ten counts were recorded for this clonotype. The rearrangement uses TRBV10-3 and TRBJ2-7; 11 positions agree with TRBD1. The CDR3 runs to 14 residues. Germline CDR1 reads ENHRY; CDR2 reads SYGVKD. V shed 2 bases, J shed 7 bases, and the junction held 4 bases outside the gene matches. CDR3 DNA: TGTGCCATCAGTGAGGGACAGGGGGCGGGAGAGCAGTACTTC. Translating gives CAISEGQGAGEQYF.

This clonotype was found many times. The rearrangement uses TRBV6-1 and TRBJ2-3; 9 nucleotides line up with TRBD2. Germline loops: CDR1 MNHNS, CDR2 SASEGT. After removal of 0 bases from V and 6 bases from J, the junction contained 4 bases not matched to a gene. The CDR3 length is 15 residues. CDR3 protein: CASSEASGGLDTQYF. CDR3 nucleotide sequence: TGTGCCAGCAGTGAAGCGAGCGGGGGGTTGGATACGCAGTATTTT.

This clonotype occurred many times. The rearrangement joins TRBV7-9 to TRBJ2-1, with D hard to call. This CDR3 region has 15 residues. The germline CDR1 and CDR2 sequences are SEHNR and FQNEAQ (reference sequence). The V end lost 3 bases, the J end lost 2 bases, and 11 bases lay between the germline ends. The CDR3 is CASSFLEFPYNEQFF. The DNA of the CDR3 is TGTGCCAGCAGCTTTTTAGAATTCCCCTACAATGAGCAGTTCTTC.

This clonotype was detected only a few times. The rearrangement uses TRBV19 and TRBJ2-1, with unresolved D. The CDR3 runs to 13 residues. Germline CDR1 and CDR2: LNHDA and SQIVND (reference sequence). V dropped 2 bases and J dropped 10 bases, with 12 bases sitting between them. For the CDR3, the DNA is TGTGCCAGTAGTATATGGCCAGCCAAGGAGCAGTTCTTC. Its translation is CASSIWPAKEQFF.

This clonotype was seen at least ten times. The chain links TRBV6-4 to TRBJ2-3; D is ambiguous. Trimming pared 4 bases from V and 0 bases from J, leaving 11 bases between. The germline V gene has CDR1 MRHNA and CDR2 SNTAGT. The CDR3 consists of 15 residues. CDR3 residues: CASSVEESSTDTQYF. DNA of the CDR3: TGTGCCAGCAGTGTTGAGGAGTCTAGCACAGATACGCAGTATTTT.

This chain uses TRBV5-6 with TRBJ2-3; 10 bases are shared with TRBD2. This CDR3 spans 14 amino acids. Trimming removed 0 bases from V and 6 bases from J; junction bases left unmatched: 1. The germline gives CDR1 SGHDT, CDR2 YYEEEE. The CDR3 loop reads CASSLELAGDTQYF. The CDR3 nucleotides are TGTGCCAGCAGCTTGGAACTAGCGGGGGATACGCAGTATTTT.

This clonotype was observed once. The chain links TRBV15 to TRBJ2-1; no reliable D call. The germline V gene has CDR1 LNHNV and CDR2 YYDKDF (reference sequence). The CDR3 covers 15 residues. The V and J ends lost 1 base and 7 bases respectively, with 14 bases between them. CDR3 sequence: CATSRVVTPANEQFF. For the CDR3, the DNA is TGTGCCACCAGCAGAGTTGTCACCCCTGCGAATGAGCAGTTCTTC.

This clonotype was counted at least ten times. The V call is TRBV6-2 or TRBV6-3, the J call TRBJ1-6; 10 bases are shared with TRBD1. The CDR3 contains 14 residues. Germline V lookup: CDR1 MNHEY, CDR2 SVGEGT. J lost 9 bases, V lost 6 bases, and 5 bases had no gene match. As DNA, the CDR3 is TGTGCCAGCAGCACCGGGACAGGGGTTTCACCCCTCCACTTT. The encoded protein is CASSTGTGVSPLHF.

This clonotype was counted ten times or more. The CDR3 DNA is TGCAGTGCTAGAGTAGGCAGGGGTCCCTACAATGAGCAGTTCTTC. Translated: CSARVGRGPYNEQFF. The V gene is TRBV20-1, the J gene TRBJ2-1; D possibly corresponds to TRBD1 (6 bases). CDR1 is DFQATT, CDR2 SNEGSKA, per germline (reference sequence). V shed 1 base and J shed 2 bases, with 12 bases lying between them. CDR3 length equals 15 residues.

Sample share makes this clonotype medium-sized (0.01 to 0.1%). The chain employs TRBV20-1 and TRBJ2-7; TRBD1 might be the D (6 bases). The CDR3 contains 15 residues. Germline values: CDR1 DFQATT, CDR2 SNEGSKA (reference sequence). With 1 base removed from V and 0 bases from J, the gap between germline ends came to 13 bases. CDR3 sequence (DNA): TGCAGTGCTAGAGGGGACGACAGGAACTCCTACGAGCAGTACTTC. It yields the protein CSARGDDRNSYEQYF.

In this sample, this clonotype turned up many times. The chain links TRBV27 to TRBJ2-1, with TRBD2 matching 12 bases. The CDR3 runs to 15 residues. From germline, CDR1 is MNHEY and CDR2 SMNVEV (reference sequence). J lost 7 bases, V lost 2 bases, and 3 bases had no gene match. CDR3 DNA sequence: TGTGCCAGCAGTTTAACTAGCGGGGGGATTAATGAGCAGTTCTTC. Protein product: CASSLTSGGINEQFF.

In its sample, this clonotype was seen many times. The rearrangement joins TRBV7-9 to TRBJ2-7, with D tentatively TRBD2 (7 bases). Germline V lookup: CDR1 SEHNR, CDR2 FQNEAQ (reference sequence). CDR3 length equals 17 residues. V lost 1 base to trimming and J lost 0 bases, with 16 bases between them. DNA for the CDR3: TGTGCCAGCAGCTTAGATTTTACGGGGGGCAGCTCCTACGAGCAGTACTTC. This translates into CASSLDFTGGSSYEQYF.

This clonotype appeared many times. The V and J genes are TRBV6-2 or TRBV6-3 and TRBJ1-1; 7 bases match TRBD1. CDR1 and CDR2 from the germline V gene are MNHEY and SVGEGT. CDR3 length equals 15 residues. The V segment lost 6 bases and the J segment 0 bases; nucleotides outside the gene matches: 7. CDR3 sequence: CASSYTGTVNTEAFF. Here the CDR3 DNA reads TGTGCCAGCAGCTATACCGGGACAGTGAACACTGAAGCTTTCTTT.

This rearrangement joins TRBV20-1 to TRBJ1-1; maybe TRBD1 (6 bases). The CDR3 sequence is 15 residues long. The germline V and J ends were trimmed by 7 bases and 4 bases, with 22 bases remaining between them. Germline values: CDR1 DFQATT, CDR2 SNEGSKA (reference sequence). The CDR3: CSVRIGGRRGTEAFF. CDR3 nucleotides: TGCAGTGTGAGAATCGGGGGCAGGCGGGGCACTGAAGCTTTCTTT.